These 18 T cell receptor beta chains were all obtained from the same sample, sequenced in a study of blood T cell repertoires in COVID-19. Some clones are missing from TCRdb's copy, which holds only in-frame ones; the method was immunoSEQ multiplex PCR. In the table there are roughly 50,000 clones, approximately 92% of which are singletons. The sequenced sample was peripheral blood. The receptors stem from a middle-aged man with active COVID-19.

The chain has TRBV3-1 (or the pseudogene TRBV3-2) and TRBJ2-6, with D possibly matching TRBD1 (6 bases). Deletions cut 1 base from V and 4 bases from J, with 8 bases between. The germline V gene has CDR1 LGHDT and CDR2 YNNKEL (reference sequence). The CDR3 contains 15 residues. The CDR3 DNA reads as TGTGCCAGCAGCCAAGCAGGGGCCGGGGCCAACGTCCTGACTTTC. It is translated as CASSQAGAGANVLTF.

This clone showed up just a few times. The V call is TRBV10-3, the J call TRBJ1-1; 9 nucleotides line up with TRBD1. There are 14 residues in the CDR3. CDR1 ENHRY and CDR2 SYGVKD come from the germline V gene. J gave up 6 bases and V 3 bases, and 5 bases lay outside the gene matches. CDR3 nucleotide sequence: TGTGCCATCAGTGATACTACAGGGGGCCCTGAAGCTTTCTTT. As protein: CAISDTTGGPEAFF.

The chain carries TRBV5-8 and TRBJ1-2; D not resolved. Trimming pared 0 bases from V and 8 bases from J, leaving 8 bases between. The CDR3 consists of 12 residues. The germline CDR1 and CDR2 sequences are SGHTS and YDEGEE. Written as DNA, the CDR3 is TGTGCCAGCAGCTTGGTAGAGGTCGGCTACACCTTC. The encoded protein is CASSLVEVGYTF.

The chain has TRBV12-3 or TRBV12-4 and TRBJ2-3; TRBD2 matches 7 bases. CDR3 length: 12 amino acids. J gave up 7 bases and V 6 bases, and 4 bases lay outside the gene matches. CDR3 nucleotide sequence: TGTGCCAGCAGCACGACTAGCTATACGCAGTATTTT. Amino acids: CASSTTSYTQYF.

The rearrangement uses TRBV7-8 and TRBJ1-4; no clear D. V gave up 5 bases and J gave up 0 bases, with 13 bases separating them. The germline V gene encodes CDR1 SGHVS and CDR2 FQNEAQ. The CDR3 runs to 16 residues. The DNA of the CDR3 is TGTGCCAGCAGCCCCGGGTCGCGATCAACTAATGAAAAACTGTTTTTT. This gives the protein CASSPGSRSTNEKLFF.

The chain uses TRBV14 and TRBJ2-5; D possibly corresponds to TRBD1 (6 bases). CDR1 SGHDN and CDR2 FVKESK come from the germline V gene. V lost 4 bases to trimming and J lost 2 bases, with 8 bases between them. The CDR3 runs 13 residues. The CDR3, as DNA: TGTGCCAGCAGCCGAGGACAGCAAGAGACCCAGTACTTC. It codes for CASSRGQQETQYF.

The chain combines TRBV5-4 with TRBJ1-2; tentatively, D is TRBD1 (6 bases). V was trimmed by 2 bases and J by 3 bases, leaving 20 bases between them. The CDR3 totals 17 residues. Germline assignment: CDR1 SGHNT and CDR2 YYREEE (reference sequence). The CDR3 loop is CASSFGQGLQNHYGYTF. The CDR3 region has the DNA TGTGCCAGCAGCTTCGGGCAGGGGTTACAAAATCACTATGGCTACACCTTC. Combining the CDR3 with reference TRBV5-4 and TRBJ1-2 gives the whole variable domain ETGVTQSPTHLIKTRGQQVTLRCSSQSGHNTVSWYQQALGQGPQFIFQYYREEENGRGNFPPRFSGLQFPNYSSELNVNALELDDSALYLCASSFGQGLQNHYGYTFGSGTRLTVV.

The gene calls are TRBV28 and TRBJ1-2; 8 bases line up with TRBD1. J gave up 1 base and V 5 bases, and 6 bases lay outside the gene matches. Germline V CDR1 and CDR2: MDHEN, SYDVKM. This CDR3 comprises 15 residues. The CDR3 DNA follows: TGTGCCAGCAGTAAACTGGACAGGGATAACTATGGCTACACCTTC. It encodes CASSKLDRDNYGYTF.

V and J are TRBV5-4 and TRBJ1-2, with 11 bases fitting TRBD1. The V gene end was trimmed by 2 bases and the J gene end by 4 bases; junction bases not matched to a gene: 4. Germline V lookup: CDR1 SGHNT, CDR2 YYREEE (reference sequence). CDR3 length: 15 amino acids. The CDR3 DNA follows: TGTGCCAGCAGCTTAGGGGGACAGGGGGTCTATGGCTACACCTTC. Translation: CASSLGGQGVYGYTF. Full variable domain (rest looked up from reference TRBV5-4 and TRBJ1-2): ETGVTQSPTHLIKTRGQQVTLRCSSQSGHNTVSWYQQALGQGPQFIFQYYREEENGRGNFPPRFSGLQFPNYSSELNVNALELDDSALYLCASSLGGQGVYGYTFGSGTRLTVV.

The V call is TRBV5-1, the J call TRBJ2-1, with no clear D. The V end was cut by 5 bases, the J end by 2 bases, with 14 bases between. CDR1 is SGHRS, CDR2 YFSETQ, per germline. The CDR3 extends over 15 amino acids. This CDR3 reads CASRDGVVTYNEQFF. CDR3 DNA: TGCGCCAGCAGGGATGGAGTAGTGACCTACAATGAGCAGTTCTTC.

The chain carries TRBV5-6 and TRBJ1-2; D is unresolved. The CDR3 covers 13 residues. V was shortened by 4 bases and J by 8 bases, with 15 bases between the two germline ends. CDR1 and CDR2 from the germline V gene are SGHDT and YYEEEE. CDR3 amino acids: CASSGRAIGGYTF. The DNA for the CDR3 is TGTGCCAGCAGCGGGAGGGCAATCGGCGGCTACACCTTC.

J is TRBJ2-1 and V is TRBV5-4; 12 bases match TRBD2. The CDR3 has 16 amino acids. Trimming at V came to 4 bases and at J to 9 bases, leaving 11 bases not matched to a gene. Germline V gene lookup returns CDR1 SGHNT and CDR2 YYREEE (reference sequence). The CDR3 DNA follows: TGTGCCAGCAGCCGGCGACTAGCGGGGGATTCGGGTGAGCAGTTCTTC. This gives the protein CASSRRLAGDSGEQFF.

The CDR3 DNA follows: TGCGCCAGCAGTGCCGGGACAGCGACCGGGGAGCTGTTTTTT. It is translated as CASSAGTATGELFF. The chain uses TRBV10-1 and TRBJ2-2; 7 bases are a match to TRBD1. Trimming cost V 4 bases and J 5 bases; bases outside gene matches: 4. Germline lookup yields CDR1 WNHNN and CDR2 SYGVQD (reference sequence). This CDR3 spans 14 amino acids.

CDR3 in DNA: TGTGCCAGCAGTGAATCCATGCGACAGGCGTACAATGAGCAGTTCTTC. Its protein is CASSESMRQAYNEQFF. This rearrangement joins TRBV6-1 to TRBJ2-1, with D perhaps matching TRBD1 (6 bases). The V end lost 2 bases, the J end lost 4 bases, and 15 bases lay between the germline ends. The CDR3 totals 16 residues. CDR1 MNHNS and CDR2 SASEGT come from the germline V gene.

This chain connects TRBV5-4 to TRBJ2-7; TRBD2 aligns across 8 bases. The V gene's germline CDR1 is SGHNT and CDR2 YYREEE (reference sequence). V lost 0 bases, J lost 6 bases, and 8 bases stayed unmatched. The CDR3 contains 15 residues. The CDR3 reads CASSLAGSGGREQYF. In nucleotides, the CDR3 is TGTGCCAGCAGCTTGGCCGGGAGCGGGGGTCGCGAGCAGTACTTC.

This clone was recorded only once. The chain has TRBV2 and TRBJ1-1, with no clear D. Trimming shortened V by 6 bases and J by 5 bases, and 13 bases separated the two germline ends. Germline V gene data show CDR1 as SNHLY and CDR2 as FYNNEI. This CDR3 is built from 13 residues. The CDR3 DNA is TGTGCCAGCAGAGGTCTCGGGGAGACTGAAGCTTTCTTT. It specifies CASRGLGETEAFF.

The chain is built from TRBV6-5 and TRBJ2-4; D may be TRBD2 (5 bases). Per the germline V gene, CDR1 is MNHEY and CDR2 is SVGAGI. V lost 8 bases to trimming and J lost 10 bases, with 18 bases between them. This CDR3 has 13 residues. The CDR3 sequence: CASHGNPGRIQYF. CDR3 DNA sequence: TGTGCCAGCCACGGGAATCCCGGTAGGATTCAGTACTTC.

The CDR3 reads CATTGGQGSYEQYF. The CDR3 DNA is TGTGCCACCACGGGAGGGCAGGGCTCCTACGAGCAGTACTTC. The J gene is TRBJ2-7, the V gene TRBV3-1 (or the pseudogene TRBV3-2); 8 positions agree with TRBD2. In germline, CDR1 is LGHDT, CDR2 YNNKEL (reference sequence). Losses at the gene ends were 10 bases for V and 0 bases for J; bases not matched to a gene: 8. The length of the CDR3 is 14 residues.